This T cell receptor beta chain was obtained from a study of spatial heterogeneity in lung cancer. Time point of the sample: sample taken at primary tumor resection. Broader study findings: Intratumoral expanded alpha and beta TCR counts were found to track tumor mutation counts.

TCRdb called the 5' RACE reads again in MiXCR, with one record for every CDR3 protein. The sample comprises more than 3,000 distinct CDR3 sequences, approximately 10% of which are singletons, and approximately 35% rests with the top ten. This clonotype has a count of ten or more. Its antigen is unknown. The source material was lung tumor tissue, sampled at surgery. This clonotype was sampled from a male donor with early-stage non-small cell lung cancer.

The CDR3 here is CASSQVLAVQAELAKNIQYF. CDR3 DNA sequence: TGCGCCAGCAGCCAAGTTCTCGCGGTTCAGGCTGAACTAGCCAAAAACATTCAGTACTTC. The chain couples TRBV4-1 to TRBJ2-4; the D is unclear. The V end was cut by 1 base, the J end by 0 bases, with 22 bases between. This CDR3 spans 20 amino acids. Germline V CDR1 and CDR2: MGHRA, YSYEKL.